What follows is one T cell receptor (beta chain) and its context. This sample stems from a study of blood T cell repertoires in COVID-19. In the study overall: Spain, Italy and the United States supplied samples that represented acute and convalescent COVID-19.

Original data processing: Reference gene primers were amplified, and this amplification served to estimate nucleated cell counts. TCRdb's table, derived via immunoSEQ multiplex PCR, lists solely in-frame clones and lacks some. The V and J calls and the clone size are those of that table, but D and trimming were determined from the DNA. The sample contains 60,000 to 70,000 clones, about 90% of which appear only once. Germline V gene data show CDR1 as SGDLS and CDR2 as YYNGEE. This CDR3 contains 15 residues. Trimming took off 3 bases at V and 2 bases at J, with 13 bases between the two ends. J is TRBJ2-3 and V is TRBV9; D might be TRBD2 (5 bases). The specimen was peripheral blood. The clonotype comes from a human donor in a cohort sampled during active COVID-19. For the CDR3, the DNA is TGTGCCAGCAGCGCCGATAGCGATCCCACAGATACGCAGTATTTT. Its translation is CASSADSDPTDTQYF.